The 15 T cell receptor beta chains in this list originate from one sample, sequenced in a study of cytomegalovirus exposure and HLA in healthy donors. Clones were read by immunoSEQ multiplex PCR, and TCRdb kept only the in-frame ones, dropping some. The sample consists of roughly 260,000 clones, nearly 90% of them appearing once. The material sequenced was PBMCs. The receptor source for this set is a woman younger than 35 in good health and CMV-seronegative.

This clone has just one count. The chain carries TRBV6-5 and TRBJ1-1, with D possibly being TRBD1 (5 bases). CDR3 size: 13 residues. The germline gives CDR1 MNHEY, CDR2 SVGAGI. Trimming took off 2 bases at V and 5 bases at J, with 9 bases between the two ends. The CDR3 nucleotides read TGTGCCAGCAGTTACGCAGGGAAGACTGAAGCTTTCTTT. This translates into CASSYAGKTEAFF.

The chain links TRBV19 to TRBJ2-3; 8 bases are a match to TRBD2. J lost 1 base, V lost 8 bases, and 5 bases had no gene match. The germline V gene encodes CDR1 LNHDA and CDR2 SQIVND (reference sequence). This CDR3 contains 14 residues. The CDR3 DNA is TGTGCCAGTTGGACCGGGGGGGGCACAGATACGCAGTATTTT. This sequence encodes CASWTGGGTDTQYF.

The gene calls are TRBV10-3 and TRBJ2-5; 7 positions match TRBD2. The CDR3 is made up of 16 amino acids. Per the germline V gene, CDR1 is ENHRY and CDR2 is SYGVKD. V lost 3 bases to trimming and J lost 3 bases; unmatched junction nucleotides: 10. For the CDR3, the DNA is TGTGCCATCAGTGATGGCAGGGACTATAGTGAAGAGACCCAGTACTTC. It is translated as CAISDGRDYSEETQYF.

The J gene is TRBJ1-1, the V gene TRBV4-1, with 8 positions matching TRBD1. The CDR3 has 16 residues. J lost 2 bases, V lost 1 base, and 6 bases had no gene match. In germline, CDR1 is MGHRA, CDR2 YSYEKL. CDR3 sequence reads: CASSQAPGGHNTEAFF. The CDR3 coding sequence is TGCGCCAGCAGCCAAGCCCCAGGGGGCCATAACACTGAAGCTTTCTTT.

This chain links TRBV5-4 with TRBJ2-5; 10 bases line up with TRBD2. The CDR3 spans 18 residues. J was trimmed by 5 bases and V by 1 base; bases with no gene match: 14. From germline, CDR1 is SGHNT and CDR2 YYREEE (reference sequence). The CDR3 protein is CASSLQRGGVGIMETQYF. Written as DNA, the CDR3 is TGTGCCAGCAGCTTGCAGCGGGGGGGCGTCGGGATCATGGAGACCCAGTACTTC.

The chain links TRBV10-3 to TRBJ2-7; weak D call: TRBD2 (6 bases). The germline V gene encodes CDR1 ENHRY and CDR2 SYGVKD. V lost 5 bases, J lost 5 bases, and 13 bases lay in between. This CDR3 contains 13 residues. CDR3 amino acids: CAISPGTLHEQYF. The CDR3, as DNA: TGTGCCATCAGTCCCGGGACTCTCCACGAGCAGTACTTC.

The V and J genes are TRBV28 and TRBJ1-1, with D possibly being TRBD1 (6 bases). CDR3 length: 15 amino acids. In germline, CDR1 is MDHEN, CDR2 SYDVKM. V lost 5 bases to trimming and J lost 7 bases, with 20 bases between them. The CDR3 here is CASSLRTATWVEAFF. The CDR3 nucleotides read TGTGCCAGCAGTCTCCGGACAGCGACGTGGGTTGAAGCTTTCTTT.

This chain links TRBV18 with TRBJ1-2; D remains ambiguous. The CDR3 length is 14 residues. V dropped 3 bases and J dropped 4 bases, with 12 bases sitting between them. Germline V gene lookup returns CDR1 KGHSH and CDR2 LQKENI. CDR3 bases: TGTGCCAGCTCACCCGAGGCCACGAGCTATGGCTACACCTTC. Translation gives CASSPEATSYGYTF. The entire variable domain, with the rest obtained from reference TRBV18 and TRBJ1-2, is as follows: NAGVMQNPRHLVRRRGQEARLRCSPMKGHSHVYWYRQLPEEGLKFMVYLQKENIIDESGMPKERFSAEFPKEGPSILRIQQVVRGDSAAYFCASSPEATSYGYTFGSGTRLTVV.

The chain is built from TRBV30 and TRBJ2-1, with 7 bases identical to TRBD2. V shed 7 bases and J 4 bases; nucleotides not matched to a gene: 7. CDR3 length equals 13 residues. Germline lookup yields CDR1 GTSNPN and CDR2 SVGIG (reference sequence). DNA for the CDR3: TGTGCCTTTGCGGGGGACCCTTACAATGAGCAGTTCTTC. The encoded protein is CAFAGDPYNEQFF.

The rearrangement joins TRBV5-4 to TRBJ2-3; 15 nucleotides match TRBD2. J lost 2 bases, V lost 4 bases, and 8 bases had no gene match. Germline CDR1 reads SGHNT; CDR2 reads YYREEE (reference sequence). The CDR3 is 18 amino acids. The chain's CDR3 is CASSGGTSGGTFTDTQYF. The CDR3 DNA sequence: TGTGCCAGCAGCGGCGGGACTAGCGGGGGGACGTTCACAGATACGCAGTATTTT.

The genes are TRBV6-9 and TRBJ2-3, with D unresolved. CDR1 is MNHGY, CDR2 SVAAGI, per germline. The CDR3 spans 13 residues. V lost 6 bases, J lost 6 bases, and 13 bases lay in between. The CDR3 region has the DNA TGTGCCAGCAGGTGTCCTGGTAGTGATACGCAGTATTTT. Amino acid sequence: CASRCPGSDTQYF.

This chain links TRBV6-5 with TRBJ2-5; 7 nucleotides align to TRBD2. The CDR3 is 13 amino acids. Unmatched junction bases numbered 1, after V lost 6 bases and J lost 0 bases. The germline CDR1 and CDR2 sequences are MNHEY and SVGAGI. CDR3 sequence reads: CASRGLNQETQYF. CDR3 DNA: TGTGCCAGCAGGGGACTAAACCAAGAGACCCAGTACTTC.

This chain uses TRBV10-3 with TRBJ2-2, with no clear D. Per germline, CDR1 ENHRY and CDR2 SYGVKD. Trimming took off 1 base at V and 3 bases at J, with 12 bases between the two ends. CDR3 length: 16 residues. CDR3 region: CAISEYNGGYTGELFF. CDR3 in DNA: TGTGCCATCAGTGAGTATAATGGCGGATACACCGGGGAGCTGTTTTTT.

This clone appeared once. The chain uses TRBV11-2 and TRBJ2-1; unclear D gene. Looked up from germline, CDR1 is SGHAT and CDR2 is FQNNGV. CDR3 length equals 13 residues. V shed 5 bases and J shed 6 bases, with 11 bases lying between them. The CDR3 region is CASSPLPGNEQFF. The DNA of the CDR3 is TGTGCCAGCAGCCCACTCCCTGGCAATGAGCAGTTCTTC.

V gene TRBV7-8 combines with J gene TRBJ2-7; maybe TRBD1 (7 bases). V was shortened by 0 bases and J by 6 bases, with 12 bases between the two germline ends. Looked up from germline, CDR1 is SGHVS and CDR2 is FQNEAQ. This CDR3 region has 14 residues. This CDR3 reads CASSLAEGAVEQYV. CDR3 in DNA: TGTGCCAGCAGCTTAGCGGAGGGGGCTGTCGAGCAGTACGTC.